This TCR beta chain was identified in a study of cytomegalovirus exposure and HLA in healthy donors. Study-level information: A preliminary data release comprised 80 million or so unique TCRs obtained from HLA-typed donors. Study conclusions and caveats: A cluster of highly shared sequence variants was likely a sequencing artifact. Many donors shared some public TCRs, even though most TCR sequences were rare.

Points on this clone: Its specificity is unknown.

This PCR relied on a set of 60 Vbeta primers and 13 Jbeta primers. TCRdb's table, derived via immunoSEQ multiplex PCR, lists solely in-frame clones and lacks some. Counted here are about 140,000 clones, about four fifths occurring once; the ten biggest clones make up approximately 3.2%. From germline, CDR1 is MNHNY and CDR2 SVGAGI (reference sequence). CDR3 size: 16 residues. The junction had 8 bases not matched to a gene; V was cut back by 6 bases and J by 4 bases. The rearrangement joins TRBV6-6 to TRBJ2-1, with 11 bases fitting TRBD2. Source material: PBMCs. The TCR comes from a man in his late teens or twenties in good health and CMV-seropositive. Here the CDR3 reads CASRTLLAGGYNEQFF. The CDR3 region has the DNA TGTGCCAGCAGAACTCTGCTAGCGGGAGGATACAATGAGCAGTTCTTC.